The sample holds a few counts of the clone carrying this T cell receptor beta chain. The germline V gene encodes CDR1 SEHNR and CDR2 FQNEAQ (reference sequence). Trimming stripped 0 bases from V and 4 bases from J, with 6 bases between. This CDR3 is built from 13 residues. The data originate from a study of CD8+ T cells in alopecia areata. RNA extraction was followed by reverse transcription into cDNA, which acted as the sequencing template. Clones were read by immunoSEQ multiplex PCR, and TCRdb kept only the in-frame ones, dropping some. Here the sample spans 80,000 to 100,000 clones, about 45% being singletons.

The sequencing sample was made of CD4+ T cells sorted from blood. V is TRBV7-9 and J is TRBJ1-1, with D hard to call. This TCR came from a human donor with alopecia areata. The CDR3 spells CASSLALATEAFF. DNA for the CDR3: TGTGCCAGCAGCTTAGCGTTGGCCACTGAAGCTTTCTTT.